This T cell receptor beta chain derives from a study of CD8+ T cells in alopecia areata. Across the study: Those patients who were treated received oral tofacitinib, which was given at 5 to 10 mg twice daily for moderate-to-severe alopecia areata. Study findings and constraints: Relative to normal scalp, lesional scalp, especially alopecia totalis/universalis, showed higher clonality. Normal-skin resident alphabeta T cells also appear among scalp sample sequences.

As to treatment: oral pan-JAK inhibitor, 5-10 mg twice daily. Sorted out of PBMCs were CD4+ T cells and CD8+ T cells. Germline CDR1 is ENHRY and CDR2 is SYGVKD. The ends lost 10 bases at V and 6 bases at J; junction bases unmatched: 9. The CDR3 totals 13 residues. In the case of this clone: No antigen is known for it.

Extracted RNA was reverse transcribed into cDNA, the sequencing template. Libraries were prepared by immunoSEQ multiplex PCR; TCRdb keeps only in-frame clonotypes and omits some of them. The sample yields 95,000 to 100,000 clones, about three fifths seen once. The receptor was isolated from a human donor with alopecia areata. V gene TRBV10-3 combines with J gene TRBJ1-2; 9 bases map to TRBD1. The sequencing used CD8+ T cells sorted from blood, collected at week 56, from a patient treated with tofacitinib. CDR3 DNA: TGTGCCACCACCGGACAGGGGACTCATGGCTACACCTTC. Amino acids: CATTGQGTHGYTF.